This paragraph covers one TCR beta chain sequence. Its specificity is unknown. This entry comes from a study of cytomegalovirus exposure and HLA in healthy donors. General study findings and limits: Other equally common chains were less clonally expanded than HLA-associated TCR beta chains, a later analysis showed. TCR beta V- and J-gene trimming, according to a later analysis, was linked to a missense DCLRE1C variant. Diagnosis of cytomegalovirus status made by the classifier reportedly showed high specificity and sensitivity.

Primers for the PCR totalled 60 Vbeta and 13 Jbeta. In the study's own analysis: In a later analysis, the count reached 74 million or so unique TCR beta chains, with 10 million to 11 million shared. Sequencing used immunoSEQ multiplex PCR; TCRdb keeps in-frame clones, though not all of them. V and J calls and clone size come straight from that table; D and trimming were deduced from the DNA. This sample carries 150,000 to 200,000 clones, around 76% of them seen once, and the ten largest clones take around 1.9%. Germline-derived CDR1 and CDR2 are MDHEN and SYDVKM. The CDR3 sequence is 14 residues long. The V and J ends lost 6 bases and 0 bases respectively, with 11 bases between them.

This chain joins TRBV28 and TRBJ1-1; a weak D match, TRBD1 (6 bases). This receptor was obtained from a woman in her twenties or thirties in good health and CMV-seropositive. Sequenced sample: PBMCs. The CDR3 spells CASSGTHLNTEAFF. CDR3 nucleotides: TGTGCCAGCAGCGGGACACACTTGAACACTGAAGCTTTCTTT.